This T cell receptor (beta chain) was sequenced for a study of lymphopenia after photon versus proton radiotherapy (dated by TCRdb to the late 2010s). In the study overall: The immunological effects of photon versus proton radiation therapy were compared in patients with gastrointestinal tumors who developed high-grade lymphopenia. The roughly 18 patients in the cohort had gastrointestinal tumors, were treated with either photon or proton therapy, and subsequently developed lymphopenia. The goal of the study was to characterize the differences between the two radiation modalities in how they affect the immune system. Paper-wide results and their limitations: After the lymphocyte count nadir, oligoclonal expansion, especially of CD8+ Temra cells, was observed in photon-treated repertoires, and the drop in diversity was driven by this expansion. Proton-treated patients stayed relatively stable during treatment, while photon-treated patients lost naive T cells and TCR diversity and gained effector/memory populations. The survival association was assessed only in patients who died, and the authors presented better survival with proton therapy as a possibility rather than a demonstrated result. Across the cohort, an inverse correlation was found between a larger post-nadir drop in TCR diversity and overall survival time among patients who died.

The library was made by the immunoSEQ multiplex PCR assay. Alongside multiparametric flow cytometry, deep sequencing of rearranged TCR beta loci was used to profile the T cell repertoires. Here the immuneACCESS table is served through TCRdb, limited to in-frame sequences with V and J called. Missing clones are a known gap in these copies; in checked studies unresolved V genes cover under half, and the rest lacks a known reason. Counted in this sample were more than 70,000 clones; about 86% of them appeared once. Under 1.5% of the sample is held by the ten biggest clonotypes. Turning to this clone: The clone's antigen remains unknown. Base qualities are missing; no much larger clone stands one base away.

V is shortened by 4 bases, J by 6 bases, and the region joining them spans 10 bases. Reading the germline V gene gives CDR1 SQVTM and CDR2 ANQGSEA. Reading from cysteine to phenylalanine, the CDR3 counts 12 amino acids. Solely the CDR3 DNA is kept, with 36 bases framed from the first base. The clonotype comes from a man in his 60s with pancreatic cancer. The chain uses TRBV29-1 and TRBJ2-1, with an unclear D gene assignment. The sample was peripheral blood, taken from a patient treated with proton-based radiotherapy. The DNA sequence is TGCAGCGTTGGGCAGGTCCCCAATGAGCAGTTCTTC. This codes for CSVGQVPNEQFF.